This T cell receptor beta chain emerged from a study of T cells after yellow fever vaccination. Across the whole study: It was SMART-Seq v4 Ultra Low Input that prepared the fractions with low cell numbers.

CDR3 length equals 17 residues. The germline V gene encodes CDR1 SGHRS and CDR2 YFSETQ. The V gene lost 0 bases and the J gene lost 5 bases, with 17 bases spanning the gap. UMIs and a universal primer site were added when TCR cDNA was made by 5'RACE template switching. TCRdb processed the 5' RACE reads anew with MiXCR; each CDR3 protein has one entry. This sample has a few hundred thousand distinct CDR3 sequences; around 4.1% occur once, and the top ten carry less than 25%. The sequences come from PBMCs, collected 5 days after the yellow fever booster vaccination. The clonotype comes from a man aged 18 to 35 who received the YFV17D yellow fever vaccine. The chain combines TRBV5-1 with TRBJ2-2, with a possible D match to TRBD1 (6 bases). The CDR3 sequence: CASSLEDSLFTTGELFF. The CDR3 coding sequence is TGCGCCAGCAGCTTGGAGGACAGCCTTTTTACTACCGGGGAGCTGTTTTTT.